The clone carrying this TCR beta chain has at least ten counts. Its antigen is as yet unknown. Template material for amplifying TCR beta CDR3 regions consisted of RNA transcripts. The HTBI primer set served for first-round RT-PCR of the TCR CDR3. One entry per CDR3 protein, called by TCRdb with MiXCR from the multiplex PCR reads. Among 550,000 to 600,000 distinct CDR3 sequences listed, approximately 15% were seen once. These data originate in a study of T cells in Graves' hyperthyroidism and ophthalmopathy. The overall study: Peripheral blood was secured at the point of initial diagnosis, before any treatment. General study findings and limits: For ophthalmopathy, model prediction preceded onset by a median roughly 6.5 months. In the blood, most expanded thyroid clonotypes above 0.001 appeared as well.

In germline, CDR1 is SGHKS, CDR2 YYEKEE (reference sequence). This CDR3 spans 14 amino acids. V lost 1 base to trimming and J lost 7 bases, with 11 bases between them. The chain employs TRBV5-5 and TRBJ1-4, with TRBD1 as a possible D gene (6 bases). The sequence came from a woman under 30 with Graves' ophthalmopathy. Sequences were obtained from blood. DNA for the CDR3: TGTGCCAGCAGCTTGTGGACAGTGTCTGAAAAACTGTTTTTT. This gives the protein CASSLWTVSEKLFF.